A single sample is the source of the 8 T cell receptor beta chains below, sequenced in a study of T-cell memory formation after mild COVID-19. TCRdb redid the calling of the 5' RACE reads with MiXCR, one entry per CDR3 protein. The sample contains over 250,000 distinct CDR3 sequences, around 15% of which appear only once. The specimen sequenced was PBMCs or a T cell subset sorted from them (not recorded which). Source of these receptors: a young man who had mild COVID-19 (a few samples of this study predate the infection). Cell type and time point are not known.

The J gene is TRBJ2-3, the V gene TRBV5-1, with 11 bases identical to TRBD2. This CDR3 region has 16 residues. V dropped 4 bases and J dropped 1; count of bases not matched to a gene: 5. In germline, CDR1 is SGHRS, CDR2 YFSETQ. The CDR3 protein is CASSPTGLAGTDTQYF. CDR3 nucleotides: TGCGCCAGCAGCCCAACGGGACTAGCGGGCACAGATACGCAGTATTTT.

The CDR3 here is CASTAGDSYNSPLHF. The CDR3 nucleotides read TGTGCCAGCACCGCGGGGGACAGCTATAATTCACCCCTCCACTTT. The chain carries TRBV14 and TRBJ1-6; 7 nucleotides match TRBD1. Per germline, CDR1 SGHDN and CDR2 FVKESK. This CDR3 has 15 amino acids. The V and J ends lost 7 bases and 3 bases, in that order; junction bases with no gene match: 6.

This clonotype was found a few times. The chain combines TRBV5-4 with TRBJ1-2, with 9 bases that match TRBD1. There are 16 residues in the CDR3. Per the germline V gene, CDR1 is SGHNT and CDR2 is YYREEE (reference sequence). V gave up 4 bases and J gave up 2 bases; unmatched junction bases: 9. CDR3 region: CASSLFRTGDNYGYTF. In nucleotides, the CDR3 is TGTGCCAGCAGCCTATTCCGGACAGGGGACAACTATGGCTACACCTTC.

This clonotype was detected only once. This chain connects TRBV2 to TRBJ2-1; D may be TRBD1 (5 bases). CDR1 and CDR2 (germline): SNHLY, FYNNEI. There are 14 residues in the CDR3. The ends were cut back, 7 bases at V and 1 base at J, with 11 bases in the middle. CDR3 nucleotide sequence: TGTGCCAGCAATCGGGCAGGGTCCTACAATGAGCAGTTCTTC. Its protein product is CASNRAGSYNEQFF.

This clonotype showed up many times. The V gene is TRBV4-1, the J gene TRBJ1-2; D ambiguous. CDR3 size: 12 residues. Germline-derived CDR1 and CDR2 are MGHRA and YSYEKL. Trimming removed 3 bases at V and 7 bases at J, with 9 bases between. CDR3 coding DNA: TGCGCCAGCAGCCATTTAGGTGGTGGCTACACCTTC. It translates to CASSHLGGGYTF.

This clonotype occurred once. A read error may produce the germline difference seen at one junction end. The chain has TRBV6-5 and TRBJ2-7; D is unresolved. Germline-derived CDR1 and CDR2 are MNHEY and SVGAGI. The CDR3 sequence is 13 residues long. The CDR3 nucleotides read TGTGCCAGCAGTTACTCAAGCTCCTACGAGAAGTACTTC. This gives the protein CASSYSSSYEKYF.

This clonotype was observed a handful of times. The chain has TRBV7-8 and TRBJ2-5, with D perhaps matching TRBD1 or TRBD2 (6 bases each). The CDR3 consists of 16 residues. Trimming took off 5 bases at V and 2 bases at J, with 18 bases between the two ends. Germline values: CDR1 SGHVS, CDR2 FQNEAQ. This CDR3 is CASSRGWGAGQETQYF. CDR3 bases: TGTGCCAGCAGCCGCGGATGGGGGGCGGGACAAGAGACCCAGTACTTC.

This clonotype was counted a few times. This chain connects TRBV12-3 or TRBV12-4 to TRBJ2-7; D gene uncertain. Trimming shortened V by 6 bases and J by 4 bases, and 13 bases separated the two germline ends. The CDR3 runs 13 residues. The CDR3 region has the DNA TGTGCCAGCAGCCTGTCTCTTGGGTACGAGCAGTACTTC. Amino acid sequence: CASSLSLGYEQYF.